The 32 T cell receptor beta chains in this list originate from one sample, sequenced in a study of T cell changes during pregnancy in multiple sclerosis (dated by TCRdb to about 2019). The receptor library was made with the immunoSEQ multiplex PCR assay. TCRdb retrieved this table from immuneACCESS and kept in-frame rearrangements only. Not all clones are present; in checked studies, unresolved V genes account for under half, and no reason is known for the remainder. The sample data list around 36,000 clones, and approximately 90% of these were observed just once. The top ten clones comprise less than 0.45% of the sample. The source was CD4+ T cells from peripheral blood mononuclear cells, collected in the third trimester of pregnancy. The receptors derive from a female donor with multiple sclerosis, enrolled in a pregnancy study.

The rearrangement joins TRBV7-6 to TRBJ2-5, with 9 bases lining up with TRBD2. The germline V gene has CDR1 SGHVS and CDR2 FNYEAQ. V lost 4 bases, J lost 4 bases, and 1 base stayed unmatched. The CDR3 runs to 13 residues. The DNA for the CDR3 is TGTGCCAGCAGCTCGACTAGCGGAGAGACCCAGTACTTC. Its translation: CASSSTSGETQYF.

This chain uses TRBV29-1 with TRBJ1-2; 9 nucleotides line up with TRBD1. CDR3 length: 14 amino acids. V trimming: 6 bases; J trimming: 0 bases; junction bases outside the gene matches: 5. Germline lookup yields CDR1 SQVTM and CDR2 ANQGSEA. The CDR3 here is CSVRTGEANYGYTF. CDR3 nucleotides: TGCAGCGTGAGGACAGGGGAAGCTAACTATGGCTACACCTTC.

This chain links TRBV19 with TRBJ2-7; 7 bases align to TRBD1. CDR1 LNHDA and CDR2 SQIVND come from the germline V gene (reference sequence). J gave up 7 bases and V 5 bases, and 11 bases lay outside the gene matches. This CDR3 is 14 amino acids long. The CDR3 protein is CASSPTGASREQYF. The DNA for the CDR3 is TGTGCCAGTAGTCCTACAGGGGCATCTAGGGAGCAGTACTTC.

The CDR3 sequence is CASSLGRRPDTQYF. The CDR3, as DNA: TGTGCCAGCAGCTTAGGACGGAGGCCAGATACGCAGTATTTT. The rearrangement links TRBV7-2 to TRBJ2-3; a weak D match, TRBD2 (5 bases). The CDR3 runs to 14 residues. Trimming took 1 base from V and 4 from J, leaving 9 bases between them. Looked up from germline, CDR1 is SGHTA and CDR2 is FQGNSA. Full variable domain (rest looked up from reference TRBV7-2 and TRBJ2-3): GAGVSQSPSNKVTEKGKDVELRCDPISGHTALYWYRQSLGQGLEFLIYFQGNSAPDKSGLPSDRFSAERTGGSVSTLTIQRTQQEDSAVYLCASSLGRRPDTQYFGPGTRLTVL.

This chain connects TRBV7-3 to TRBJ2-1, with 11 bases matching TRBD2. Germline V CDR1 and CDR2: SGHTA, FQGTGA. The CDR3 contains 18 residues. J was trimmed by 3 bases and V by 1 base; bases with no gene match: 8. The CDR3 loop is CASSLMGGLAEIYNEQFF. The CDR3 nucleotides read TGTGCCAGCAGCTTAATGGGGGGACTAGCGGAGATCTACAATGAGCAGTTCTTC.

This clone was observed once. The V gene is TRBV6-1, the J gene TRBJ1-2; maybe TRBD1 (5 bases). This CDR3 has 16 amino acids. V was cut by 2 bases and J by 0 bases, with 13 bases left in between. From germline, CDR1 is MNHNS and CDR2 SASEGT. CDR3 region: CASSEPRTPTNYGYTF. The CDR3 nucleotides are TGTGCCAGCAGTGAACCGAGGACACCCACTAACTATGGCTACACCTTC.

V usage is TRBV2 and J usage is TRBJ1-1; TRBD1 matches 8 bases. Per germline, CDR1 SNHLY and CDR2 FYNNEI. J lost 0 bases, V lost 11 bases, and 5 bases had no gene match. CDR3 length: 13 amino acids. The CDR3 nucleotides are TGTGCCGTGGGACAGGAGATGAACACTGAAGCTTTCTTT. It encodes CAVGQEMNTEAFF.

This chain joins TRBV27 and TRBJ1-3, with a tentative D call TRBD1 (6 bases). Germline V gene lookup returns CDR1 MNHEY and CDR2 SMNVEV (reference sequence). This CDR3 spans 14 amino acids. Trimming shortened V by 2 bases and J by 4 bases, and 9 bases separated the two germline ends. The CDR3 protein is CASSLQGWGNTIYF. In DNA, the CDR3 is TGTGCCAGCAGTTTACAGGGGTGGGGAAACACCATATATTTT.

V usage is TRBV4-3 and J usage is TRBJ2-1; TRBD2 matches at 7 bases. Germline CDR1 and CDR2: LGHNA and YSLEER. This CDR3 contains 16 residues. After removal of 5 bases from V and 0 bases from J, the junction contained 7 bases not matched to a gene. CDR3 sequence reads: CASSVTRGSSYNEQFF. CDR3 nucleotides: TGCGCCAGCAGCGTGACGCGCGGGAGCTCCTACAATGAGCAGTTCTTC.

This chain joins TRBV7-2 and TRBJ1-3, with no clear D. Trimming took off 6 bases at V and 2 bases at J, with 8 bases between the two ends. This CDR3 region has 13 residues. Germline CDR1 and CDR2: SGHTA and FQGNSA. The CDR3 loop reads CASRAPPGNTIYF. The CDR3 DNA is TGTGCCAGCAGAGCCCCTCCTGGAAACACCATATATTTT. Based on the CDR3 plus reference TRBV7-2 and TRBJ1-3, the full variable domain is GAGVSQSPSNKVTEKGKDVELRCDPISGHTALYWYRQSLGQGLEFLIYFQGNSAPDKSGLPSDRFSAERTGGSVSTLTIQRTQQEDSAVYLCASRAPPGNTIYFGEGSWLTVV.

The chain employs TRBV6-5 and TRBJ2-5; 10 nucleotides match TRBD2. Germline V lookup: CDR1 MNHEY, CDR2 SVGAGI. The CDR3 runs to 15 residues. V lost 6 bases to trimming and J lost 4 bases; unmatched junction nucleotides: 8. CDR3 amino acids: CASSPVAGGLETQYF. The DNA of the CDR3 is TGTGCCAGCAGCCCAGTAGCGGGAGGTCTAGAGACCCAGTACTTC.

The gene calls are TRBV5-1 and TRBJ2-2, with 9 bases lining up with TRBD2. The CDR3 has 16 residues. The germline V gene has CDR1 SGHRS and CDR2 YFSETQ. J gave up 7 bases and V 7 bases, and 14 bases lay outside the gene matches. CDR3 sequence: CASRGASGNTYGELFF. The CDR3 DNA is TGCGCCAGCCGGGGGGCTAGCGGGAATACTTACGGGGAGCTGTTTTTT.

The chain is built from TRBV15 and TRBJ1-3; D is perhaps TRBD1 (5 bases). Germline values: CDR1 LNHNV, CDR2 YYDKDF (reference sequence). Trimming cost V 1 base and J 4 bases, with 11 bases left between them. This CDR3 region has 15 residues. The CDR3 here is CATSRGRARGNTIYF. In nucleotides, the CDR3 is TGTGCCACCAGCAGAGGCAGGGCAAGGGGAAACACCATATATTTT.

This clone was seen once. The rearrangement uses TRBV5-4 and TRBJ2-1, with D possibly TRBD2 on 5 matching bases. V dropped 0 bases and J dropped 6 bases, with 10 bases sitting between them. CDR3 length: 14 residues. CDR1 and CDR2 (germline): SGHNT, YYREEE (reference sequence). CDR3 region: CASSLGGELNEQFF. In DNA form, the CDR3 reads TGTGCCAGCAGCTTGGGGGGAGAACTCAATGAGCAGTTCTTC. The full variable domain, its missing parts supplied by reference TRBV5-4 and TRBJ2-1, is ETGVTQSPTHLIKTRGQQVTLRCSSQSGHNTVSWYQQALGQGPQFIFQYYREEENGRGNFPPRFSGLQFPNYSSELNVNALELDDSALYLCASSLGGELNEQFFGPGTRLTVL.

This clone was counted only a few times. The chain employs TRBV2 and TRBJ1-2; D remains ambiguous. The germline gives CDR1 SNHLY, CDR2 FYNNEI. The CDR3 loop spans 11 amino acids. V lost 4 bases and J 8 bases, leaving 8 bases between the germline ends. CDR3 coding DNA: TGTGCCAGCAGTGTGGCCAGGGGCTACACCTTC. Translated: CASSVARGYTF. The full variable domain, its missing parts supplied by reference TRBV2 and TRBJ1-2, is EPEVTQTPSHQVTQMGQEVILRCVPISNHLYFYWYRQILGQKVEFLVSFYNNEISEKSEIFDDQFSVERPDGSNFTLKIRSTKLEDSAMYFCASSVARGYTFGSGTRLTVV.

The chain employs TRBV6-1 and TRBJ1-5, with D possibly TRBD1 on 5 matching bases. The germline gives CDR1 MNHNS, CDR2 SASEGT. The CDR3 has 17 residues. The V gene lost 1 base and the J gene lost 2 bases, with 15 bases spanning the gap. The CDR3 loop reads CASSEGGGASGNQPQHF. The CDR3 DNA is TGTGCCAGCAGTGAAGGTGGAGGGGCTTCTGGCAATCAGCCCCAGCATTTT.

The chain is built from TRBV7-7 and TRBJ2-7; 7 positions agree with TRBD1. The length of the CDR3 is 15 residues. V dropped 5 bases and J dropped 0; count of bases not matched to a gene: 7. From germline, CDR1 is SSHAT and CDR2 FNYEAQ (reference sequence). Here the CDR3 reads CASSQRQGPSYEQYF. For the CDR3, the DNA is TGTGCCAGCAGCCAACGACAGGGCCCCTCCTACGAGCAGTACTTC.

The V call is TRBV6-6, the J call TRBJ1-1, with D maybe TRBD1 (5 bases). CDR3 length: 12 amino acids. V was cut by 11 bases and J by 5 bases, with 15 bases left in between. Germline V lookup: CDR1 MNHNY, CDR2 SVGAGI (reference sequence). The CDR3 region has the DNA TGTGCCGCCGCCGGTGGGGCGACTGAAGCTTTCTTT. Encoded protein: CAAAGGATEAFF.

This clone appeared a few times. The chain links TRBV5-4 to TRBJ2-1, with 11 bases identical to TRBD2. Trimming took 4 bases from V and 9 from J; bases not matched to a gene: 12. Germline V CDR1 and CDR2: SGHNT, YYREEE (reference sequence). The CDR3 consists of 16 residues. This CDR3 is CASSPSTSGRDGEQFF. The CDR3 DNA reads TGTGCCAGCAGCCCGTCAACTAGCGGGAGAGATGGTGAGCAGTTCTTC.

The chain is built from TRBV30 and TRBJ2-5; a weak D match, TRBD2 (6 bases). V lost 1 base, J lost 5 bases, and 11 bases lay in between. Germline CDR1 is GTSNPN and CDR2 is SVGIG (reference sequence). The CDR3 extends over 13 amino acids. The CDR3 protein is CAWSEAGLETQYF. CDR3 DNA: TGTGCCTGGAGTGAGGCGGGGCTGGAGACCCAGTACTTC.

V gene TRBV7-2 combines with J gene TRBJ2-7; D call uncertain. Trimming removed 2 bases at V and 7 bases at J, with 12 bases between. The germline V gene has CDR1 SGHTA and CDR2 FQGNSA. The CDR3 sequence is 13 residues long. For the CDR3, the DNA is TGTGCCAGCAGCTTAACGGCGACTGGGGAGCAGTACTTC. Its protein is CASSLTATGEQYF. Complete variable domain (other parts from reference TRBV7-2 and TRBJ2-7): GAGVSQSPSNKVTEKGKDVELRCDPISGHTALYWYRQSLGQGLEFLIYFQGNSAPDKSGLPSDRFSAERTGGSVSTLTIQRTQQEDSAVYLCASSLTATGEQYFGPGTRLTVT.

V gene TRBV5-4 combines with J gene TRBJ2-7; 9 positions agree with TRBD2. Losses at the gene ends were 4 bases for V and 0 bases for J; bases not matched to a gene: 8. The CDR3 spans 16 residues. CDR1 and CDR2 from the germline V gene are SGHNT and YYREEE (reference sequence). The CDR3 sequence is CASSLAGNLLSYEQYF. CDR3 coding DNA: TGTGCCAGCAGCCTAGCGGGAAACCTTCTCTCCTACGAGCAGTACTTC.

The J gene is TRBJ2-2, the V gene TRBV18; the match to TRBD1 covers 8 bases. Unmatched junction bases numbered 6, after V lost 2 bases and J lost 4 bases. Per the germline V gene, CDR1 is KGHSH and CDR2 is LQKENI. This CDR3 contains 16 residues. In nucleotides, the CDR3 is TGTGCCAGCTCACCAAGACAGGGGAGTGCCACCGGGGAGCTGTTTTTT. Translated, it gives CASSPRQGSATGELFF.

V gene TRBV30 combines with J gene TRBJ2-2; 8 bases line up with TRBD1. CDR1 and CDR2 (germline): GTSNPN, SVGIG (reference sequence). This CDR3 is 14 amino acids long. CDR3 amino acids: CAVDREVFPGELFF. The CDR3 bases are TGTGCGGTGGACAGGGAAGTTTTCCCCGGGGAGCTGTTTTTT.

CDR3: CASSTGTGNEKLFF. Written as DNA, the CDR3 is TGTGCCAGCAGTACCGGGACAGGGAATGAAAAACTGTTTTTT. V is TRBV7-2 and J is TRBJ1-4; 9 bases are shared with TRBD1. J gave up 5 bases and V 6 bases, and 4 bases lay outside the gene matches. Germline V gene data show CDR1 as SGHTA and CDR2 as FQGNSA. CDR3 length equals 14 residues.

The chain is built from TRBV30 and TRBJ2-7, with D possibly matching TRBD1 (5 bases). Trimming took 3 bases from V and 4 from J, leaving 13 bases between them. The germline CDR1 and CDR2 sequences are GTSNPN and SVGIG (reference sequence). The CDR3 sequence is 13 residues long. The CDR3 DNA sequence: TGTGCCTGGAGAGGGCAACAGGTATACGAGCAGTACTTC. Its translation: CAWRGQQVYEQYF.

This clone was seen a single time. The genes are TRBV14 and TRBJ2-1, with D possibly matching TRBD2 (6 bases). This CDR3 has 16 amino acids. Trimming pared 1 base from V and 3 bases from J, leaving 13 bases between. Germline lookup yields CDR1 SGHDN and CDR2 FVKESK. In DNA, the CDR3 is TGTGCCAGCAGCCAAGTTCGCGGGACGGGCTACAATGAGCAGTTCTTC. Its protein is CASSQVRGTGYNEQFF.

CDR3 loop: CATLREGSGTEAFF. As DNA, the CDR3 is TGTGCCACCCTTAGGGAGGGGAGTGGGACTGAAGCTTTCTTT. V usage is TRBV2 and J usage is TRBJ1-1, with D perhaps matching TRBD1 (5 bases). With 10 bases removed from V and 5 bases from J, the gap between germline ends came to 20 bases. In germline, CDR1 is SNHLY, CDR2 FYNNEI. The CDR3 extends over 14 amino acids.

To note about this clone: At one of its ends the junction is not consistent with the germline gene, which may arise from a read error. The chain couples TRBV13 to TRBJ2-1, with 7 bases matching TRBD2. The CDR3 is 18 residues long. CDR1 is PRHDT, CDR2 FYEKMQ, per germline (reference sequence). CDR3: CASSLGLGGGPSHNEQFF. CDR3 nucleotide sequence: TGTGCCAGCAGCTTAGGCCTCGGGGGAGGGCCCTCCCACAATGAGCAGTTCTTC.

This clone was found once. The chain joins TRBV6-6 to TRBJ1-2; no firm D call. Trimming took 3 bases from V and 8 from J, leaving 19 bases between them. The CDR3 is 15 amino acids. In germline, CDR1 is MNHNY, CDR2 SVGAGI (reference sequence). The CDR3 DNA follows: TGTGCCAGCAGTTATTTAGTCGGAGGAAATGACGGCTACACCTTC. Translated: CASSYLVGGNDGYTF.

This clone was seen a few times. The chain's CDR3 is CASSLIGQREKNEQFF. The CDR3 coding sequence is TGTGCCAGCAGTTTAATCGGGCAGCGGGAGAAAAATGAGCAGTTCTTC. The chain carries TRBV28 and TRBJ2-1, with TRBD2 matching over 8 bases. The germline V gene encodes CDR1 MDHEN and CDR2 SYDVKM. The V segment lost 2 bases and the J segment 7 bases; nucleotides outside the gene matches: 10. This CDR3 spans 16 amino acids.

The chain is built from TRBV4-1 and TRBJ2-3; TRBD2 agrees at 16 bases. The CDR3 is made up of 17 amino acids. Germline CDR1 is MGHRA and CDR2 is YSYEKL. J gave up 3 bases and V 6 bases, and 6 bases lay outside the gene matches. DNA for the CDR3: TGCGCCAGCAGGCGAGGGGGACTAGCGGGAGGGACAGATACGCAGTATTTT. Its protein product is CASRRGGLAGGTDTQYF.